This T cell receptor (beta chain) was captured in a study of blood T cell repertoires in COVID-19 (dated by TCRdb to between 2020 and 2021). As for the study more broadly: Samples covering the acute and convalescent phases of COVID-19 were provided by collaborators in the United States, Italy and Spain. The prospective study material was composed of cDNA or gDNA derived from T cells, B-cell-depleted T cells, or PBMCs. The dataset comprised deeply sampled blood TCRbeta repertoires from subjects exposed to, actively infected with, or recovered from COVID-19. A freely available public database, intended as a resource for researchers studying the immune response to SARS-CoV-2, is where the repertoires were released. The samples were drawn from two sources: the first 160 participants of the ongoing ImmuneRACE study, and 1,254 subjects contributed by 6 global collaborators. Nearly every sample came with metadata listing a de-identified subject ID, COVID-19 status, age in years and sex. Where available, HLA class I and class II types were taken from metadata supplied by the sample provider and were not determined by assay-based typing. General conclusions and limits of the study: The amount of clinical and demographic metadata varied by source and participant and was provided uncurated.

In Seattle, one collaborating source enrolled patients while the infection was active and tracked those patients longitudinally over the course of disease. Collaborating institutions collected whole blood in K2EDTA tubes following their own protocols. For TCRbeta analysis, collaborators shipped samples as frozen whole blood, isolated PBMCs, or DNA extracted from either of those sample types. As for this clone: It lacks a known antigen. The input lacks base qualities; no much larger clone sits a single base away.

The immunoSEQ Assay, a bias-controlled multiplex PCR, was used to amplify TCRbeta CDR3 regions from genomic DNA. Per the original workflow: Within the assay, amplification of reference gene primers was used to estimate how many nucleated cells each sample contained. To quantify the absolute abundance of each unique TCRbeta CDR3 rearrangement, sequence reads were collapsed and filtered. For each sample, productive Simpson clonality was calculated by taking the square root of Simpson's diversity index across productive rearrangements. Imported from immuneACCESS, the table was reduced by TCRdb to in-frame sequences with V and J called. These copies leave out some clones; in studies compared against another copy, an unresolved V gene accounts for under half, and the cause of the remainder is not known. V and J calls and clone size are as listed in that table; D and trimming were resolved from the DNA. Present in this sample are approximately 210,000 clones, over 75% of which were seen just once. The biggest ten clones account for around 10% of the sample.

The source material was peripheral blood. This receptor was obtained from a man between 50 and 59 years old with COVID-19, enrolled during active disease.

DNA sequence: TGTGCCAGCAGCTACACTAGCGGGCTGCCCACCGGGGAGCTGTTTTTT. The translation is CASSYTSGLPTGELFF. The sequence joins TRBV11-2 to TRBJ2-2; 9 bases in between match TRBD2. From a lookup of the germline V gene, CDR1 and CDR2 are SGHAT and FQNNGV. Germline trimming: 4 bases from V, 4 bases from J; junction bases outside gene matches: 7. The CDR3 runs 16 residues from the cysteine to the phenylalanine. The DNA shown is the 48-base CDR3, in frame from base 1. Beyond the CDR3, the reference TRBV11-2 and TRBJ2-2 genes provide the residues; the full variable domain reads: EAGVAQSPRYKIIEKRQSVAFWCNPISGHATLYWYQQILGQGPKLLIQFQNNGVVDDSQLPKDRFSAERLKGVDSTLKIQPAKLEDSAVYLCASSYTSGLPTGELFFGEGSRLTVL.